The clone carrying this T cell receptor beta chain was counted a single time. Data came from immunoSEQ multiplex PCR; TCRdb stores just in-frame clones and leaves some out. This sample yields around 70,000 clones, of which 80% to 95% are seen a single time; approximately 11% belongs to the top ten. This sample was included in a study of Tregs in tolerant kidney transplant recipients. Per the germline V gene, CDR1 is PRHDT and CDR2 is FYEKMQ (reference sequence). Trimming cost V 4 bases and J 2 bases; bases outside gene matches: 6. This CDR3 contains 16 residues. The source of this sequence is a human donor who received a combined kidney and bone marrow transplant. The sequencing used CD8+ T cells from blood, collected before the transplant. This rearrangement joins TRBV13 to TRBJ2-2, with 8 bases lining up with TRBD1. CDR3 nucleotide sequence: TGTGCCAGCAGCTCCGGGACAGGAGATAACACCGGGGAGCTGTTTTTT. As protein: CASSSGTGDNTGELFF.